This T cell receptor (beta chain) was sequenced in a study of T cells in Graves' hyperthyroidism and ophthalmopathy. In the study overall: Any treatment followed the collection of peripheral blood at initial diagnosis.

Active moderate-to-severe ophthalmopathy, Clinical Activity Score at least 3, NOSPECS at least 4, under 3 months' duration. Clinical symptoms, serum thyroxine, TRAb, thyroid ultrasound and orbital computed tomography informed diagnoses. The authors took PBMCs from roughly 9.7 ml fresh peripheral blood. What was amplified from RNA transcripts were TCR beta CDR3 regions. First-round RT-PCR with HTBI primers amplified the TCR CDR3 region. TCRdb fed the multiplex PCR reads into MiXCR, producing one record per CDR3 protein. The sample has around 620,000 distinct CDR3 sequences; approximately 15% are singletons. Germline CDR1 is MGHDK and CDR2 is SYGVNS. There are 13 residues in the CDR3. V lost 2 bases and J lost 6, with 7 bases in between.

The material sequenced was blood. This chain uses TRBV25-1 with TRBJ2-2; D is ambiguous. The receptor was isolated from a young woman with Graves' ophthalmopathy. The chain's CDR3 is CASSELGPGELFF. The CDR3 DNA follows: TGTGCCAGCAGTGAACTAGGCCCCGGGGAGCTGTTTTTT.